This TCR beta chain comes out of a study of blood T cell repertoires in COVID-19. Overall study: Specimens from acute and convalescent COVID-19 originated in the United States, Italy and Spain. Sources were T cells, B-cell-depleted T cells, or PBMCs; the material itself was cDNA or gDNA.

Only a few counts were recorded for this clone. Authors' analysis steps: Nucleated cell number was recorded as an estimate derived from reference gene primer amplification. Libraries were prepared by immunoSEQ multiplex PCR; TCRdb keeps only in-frame clonotypes and omits some of them. That table supplies the V and J calls and clone size; D and trimming were determined from the DNA. Among over 200,000 clones listed, about 80% were seen once. Sequencing was carried out using peripheral blood. The receptor's source is a man in his fifties or sixties with active or convalescent COVID-19.

The CDR3, as DNA: TGCAGCGCACCAGGGGGCGCGATAGAATCCTATGGCTACACCTTC. Its protein product is CSAPGGAIESYGYTF. This chain joins TRBV29-1 and TRBJ1-2; 8 positions match TRBD1. CDR1 and CDR2 (germline): SQVTM, ANQGSEA. The CDR3 spans 15 residues. Trimming took 7 bases from V and 4 from J; bases not matched to a gene: 14.